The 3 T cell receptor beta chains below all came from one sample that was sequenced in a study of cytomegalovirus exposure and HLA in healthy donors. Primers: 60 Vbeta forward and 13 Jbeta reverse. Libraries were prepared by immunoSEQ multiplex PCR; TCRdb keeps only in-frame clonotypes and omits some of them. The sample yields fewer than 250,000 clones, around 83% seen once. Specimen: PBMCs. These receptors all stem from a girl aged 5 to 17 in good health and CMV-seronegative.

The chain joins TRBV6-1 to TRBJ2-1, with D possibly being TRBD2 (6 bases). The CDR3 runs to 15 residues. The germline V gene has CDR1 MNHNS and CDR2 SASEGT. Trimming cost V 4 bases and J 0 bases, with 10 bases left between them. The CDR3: CASSGWRGSYNEQFF. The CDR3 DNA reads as TGTGCCAGCAGTGGGTGGCGGGGCTCCTACAATGAGCAGTTCTTC.

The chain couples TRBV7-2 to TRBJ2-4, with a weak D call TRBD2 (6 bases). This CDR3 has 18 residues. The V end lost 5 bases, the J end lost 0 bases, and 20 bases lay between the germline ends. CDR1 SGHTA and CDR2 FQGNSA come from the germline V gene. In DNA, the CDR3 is TGTGCCAGCAGCAACACCCGGTTGGGGGGTCGAGCCAAAAACATTCAGTACTTC. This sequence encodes CASSNTRLGGRAKNIQYF.

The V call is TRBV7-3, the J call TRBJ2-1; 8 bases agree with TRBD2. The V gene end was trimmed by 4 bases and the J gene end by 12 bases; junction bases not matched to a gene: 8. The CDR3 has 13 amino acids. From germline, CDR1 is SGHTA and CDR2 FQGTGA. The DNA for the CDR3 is TGTGCCAGCAGCTCCCTAGCGGGCTCTGCGCAGTTCTTC. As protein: CASSSLAGSAQFF.